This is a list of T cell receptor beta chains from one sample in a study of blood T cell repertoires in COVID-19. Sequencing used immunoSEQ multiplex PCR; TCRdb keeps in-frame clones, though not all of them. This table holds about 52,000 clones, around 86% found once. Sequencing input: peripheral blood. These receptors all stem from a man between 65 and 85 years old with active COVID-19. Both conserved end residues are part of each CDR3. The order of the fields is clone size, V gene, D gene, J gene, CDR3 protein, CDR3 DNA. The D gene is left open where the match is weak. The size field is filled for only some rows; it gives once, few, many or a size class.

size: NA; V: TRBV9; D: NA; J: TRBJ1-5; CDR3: CASSAHRVGEPQHF; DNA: TGTGCCAGCAGCGCCCACAGGGTTGGGGAGCCCCAGCATTTT
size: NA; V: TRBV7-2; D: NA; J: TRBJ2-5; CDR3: CASSLLQGTETQYF; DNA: TGTGCCAGCAGCTTGCTACAGGGAACCGAGACCCAGTACTTC
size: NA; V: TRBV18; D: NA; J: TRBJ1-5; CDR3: CASSPSGGNQPQHF; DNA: TGTGCCAGCTCACCATCTGGCGGAAACCAGCCCCAGCATTTT
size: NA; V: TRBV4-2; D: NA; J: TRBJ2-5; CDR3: CASSQVSTFAGEETQYF; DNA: TGTGCCAGCAGCCAAGTTTCCACATTCGCCGGGGAAGAGACCCAGTACTTC
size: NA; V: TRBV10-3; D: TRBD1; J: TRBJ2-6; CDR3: CAIRGGTGVAGANVLTF; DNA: TGTGCCATCAGAGGGGGGACAGGGGTAGCAGGGGCCAACGTCCTGACTTTC
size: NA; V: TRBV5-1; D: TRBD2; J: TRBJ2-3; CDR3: CASKVAGETTDTQYF; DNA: TGCGCCAGCAAAGTAGCGGGGGAGACCACAGATACGCAGTATTTT
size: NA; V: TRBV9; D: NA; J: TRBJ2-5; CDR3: CASRGGGGAQTQYF; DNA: TGTGCCAGCAGGGGAGGGGGGGGCGCACAGACCCAGTACTTC
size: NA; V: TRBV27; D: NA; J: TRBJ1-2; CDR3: CATRVSNYGYTF; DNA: TGTGCCACCCGGGTGAGCAACTATGGCTACACCTTC
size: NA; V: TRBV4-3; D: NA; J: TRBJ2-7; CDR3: CASSQDRTDPYEQYF; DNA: TGCGCCAGCAGCCAAGATCGGACTGATCCCTACGAGCAGTACTTC
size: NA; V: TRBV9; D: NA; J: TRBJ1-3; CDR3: CASSVESSGNTIYF; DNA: TGTGCCAGCAGCGTAGAGAGCTCTGGAAACACCATATATTTT
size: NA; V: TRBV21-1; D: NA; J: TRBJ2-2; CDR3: CASSKWRGGRTGELFF; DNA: TGTGCCAGCAGCAAATGGCGAGGGGGTAGGACCGGGGAGCTGTTTTTT
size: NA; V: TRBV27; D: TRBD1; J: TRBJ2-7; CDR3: CASSLKGQAAYEQYF; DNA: TGTGCCAGCAGTTTAAAGGGACAGGCCGCCTACGAGCAGTACTTC
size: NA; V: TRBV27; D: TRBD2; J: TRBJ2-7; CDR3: CASSKRGGTYEQYF; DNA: TGTGCCAGCAGTAAGCGGGGGGGAACCTACGAGCAGTACTTC
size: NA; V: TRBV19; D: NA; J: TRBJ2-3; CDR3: CASSIQLARTDTQYF; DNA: TGTGCCAGTAGTATTCAACTAGCCCGCACAGATACGCAGTATTTT
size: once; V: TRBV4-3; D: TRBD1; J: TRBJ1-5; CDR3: CASSQSGTVNQPQHF; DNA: TGCGCCAGCAGCCAATCCGGGACAGTCAATCAGCCCCAGCATTTT
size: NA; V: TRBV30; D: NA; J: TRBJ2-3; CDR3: CAWSVSVSTDTQYF; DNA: TGTGCCTGGAGTGTTTCAGTTAGCACAGATACGCAGTATTTT
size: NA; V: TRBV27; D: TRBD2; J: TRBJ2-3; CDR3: CASITVLGLARADTQYF; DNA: TGTGCCAGCATCACCGTCCTGGGACTAGCACGGGCAGATACGCAGTATTTT
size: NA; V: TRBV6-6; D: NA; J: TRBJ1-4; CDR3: CASTPTPRKLFF; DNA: TGTGCCAGCACCCCGACCCCGCGGAAACTGTTTTTT
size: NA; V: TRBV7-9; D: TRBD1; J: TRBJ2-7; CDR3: CASSTPGQGHYEQYF; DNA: TGTGCCAGCAGCACACCGGGACAGGGTCATTACGAGCAGTACTTC
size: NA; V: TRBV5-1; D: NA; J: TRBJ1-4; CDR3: CASSLDLGEKLFF; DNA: TGCGCCAGCAGCTTGGACCTCGGGGAAAAACTGTTTTTT
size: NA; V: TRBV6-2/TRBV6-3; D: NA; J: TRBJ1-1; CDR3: CASSSVNTEAFF; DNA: TGTGCCAGCAGTTCGGTTAACACTGAAGCTTTCTTT
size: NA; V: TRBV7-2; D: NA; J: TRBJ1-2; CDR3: CASSPGGMGDYGYTF; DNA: TGTGCCAGCAGCCCGGGGGGGATGGGAGACTATGGCTACACCTTC
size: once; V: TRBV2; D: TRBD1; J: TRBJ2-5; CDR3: CASQRTGTSGETQYF; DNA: TGTGCCAGCCAACGGACAGGGACTTCCGGGGAGACCCAGTACTTC
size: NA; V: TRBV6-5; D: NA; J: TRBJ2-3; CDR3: CASSSDTDTQYF; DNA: TGTGCCAGCAGCTCAGACACAGATACGCAGTATTTT
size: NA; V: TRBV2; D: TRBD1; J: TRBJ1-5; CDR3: CASSAGQGLQPQHF; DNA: TGTGCCAGCAGTGCCGGACAGGGTCTTCAGCCCCAGCATTTT
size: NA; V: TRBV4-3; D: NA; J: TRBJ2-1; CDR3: CASSPQQGNEQFF; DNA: TGCGCCAGCAGCCCGCAACAGGGAAATGAGCAGTTCTTC
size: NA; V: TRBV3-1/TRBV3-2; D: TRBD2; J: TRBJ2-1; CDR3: CASSQGGASGTQSFF; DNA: TGTGCCAGCAGCCAGGGGGGGGCTAGCGGGACCCAGTCGTTCTTC
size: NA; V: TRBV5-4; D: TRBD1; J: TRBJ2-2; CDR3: CASSGTGEVEELFF; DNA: TGTGCCAGCTCCGGGACAGGGGAGGTGGAGGAGCTGTTTTTT
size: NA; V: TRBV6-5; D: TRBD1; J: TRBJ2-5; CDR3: CASSLRDRGRETQYF; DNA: TGTGCCAGCAGTCTTAGGGACAGGGGGCGAGAGACCCAGTACTTC
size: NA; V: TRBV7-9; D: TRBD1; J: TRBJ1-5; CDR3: CASSVGTGNQPQHF; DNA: TGTGCCAGCAGCGTAGGGACAGGGAATCAGCCCCAGCATTTT
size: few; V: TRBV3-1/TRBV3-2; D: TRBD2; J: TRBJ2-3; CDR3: CASSQLAGGARDTQYF; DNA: TGTGCCAGCAGCCAGCTAGCGGGGGGGGCAAGAGATACGCAGTATTTT
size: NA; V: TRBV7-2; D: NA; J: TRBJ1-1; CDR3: CASSFTMNTEAFF; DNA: TGTGCCAGCAGCTTTACAATGAACACTGAAGCTTTCTTT
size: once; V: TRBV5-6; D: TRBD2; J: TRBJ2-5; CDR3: CASSGGLGETQYF; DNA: TGTGCCAGCAGCGGTGGACTAGGGGAGACCCAGTACTTC
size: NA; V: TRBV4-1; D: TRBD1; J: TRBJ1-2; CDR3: CASSQGRDSIYGYTF; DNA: TGCGCCAGCAGCCAAGGTCGGGACAGTATTTATGGCTACACCTTC
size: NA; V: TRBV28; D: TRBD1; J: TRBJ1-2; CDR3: CASSPWPLDRADNYGYTF; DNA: TGTGCCAGCAGTCCATGGCCCCTAGACAGGGCCGATAACTATGGCTACACCTTC
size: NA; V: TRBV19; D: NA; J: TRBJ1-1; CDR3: CASSVRDTLRNTEAFF; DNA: TGTGCCAGTAGCGTCCGGGACACCCTCAGGAACACTGAAGCTTTCTTT
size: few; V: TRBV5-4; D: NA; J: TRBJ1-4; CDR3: CASSSWAGGVRNEKLFF; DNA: TGTGCCAGCAGCTCCTGGGCGGGGGGTGTAAGAAATGAAAAACTGTTTTTT
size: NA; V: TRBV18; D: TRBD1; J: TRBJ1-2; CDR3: CASSYDRGYGYTF; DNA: TGTGCCAGCTCATATGACAGGGGCTATGGCTACACCTTC
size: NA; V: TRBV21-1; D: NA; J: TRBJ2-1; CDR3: CASSNEKENTGTGGYNEQFF; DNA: TGTGCCAGCAGCAACGAAAAGGAAAACACCGGGACAGGGGGATACAATGAGCAGTTCTTC
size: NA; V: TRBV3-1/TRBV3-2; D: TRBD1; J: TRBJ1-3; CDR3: CASSQDSWAGGSGNTIYF; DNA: TGTGCCAGCAGCCAAGATAGTTGGGCAGGGGGCTCTGGAAACACCATATATTTT
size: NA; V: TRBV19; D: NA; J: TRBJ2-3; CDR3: CASSIEAGPDTQYF; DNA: TGTGCCAGTAGTATAGAGGCAGGGCCAGATACGCAGTATTTT
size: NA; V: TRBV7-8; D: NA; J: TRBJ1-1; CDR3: CASSLAGKENTEAFF; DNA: TGTGCCAGCAGCTTAGCCGGGAAAGAGAACACTGAAGCTTTCTTT
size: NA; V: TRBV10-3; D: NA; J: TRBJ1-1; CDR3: CAISESTQGEAFF; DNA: TGTGCCATCAGTGAGTCGACGCAGGGTGAAGCTTTCTTT
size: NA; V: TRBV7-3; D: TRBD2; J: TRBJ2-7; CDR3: CASSPTGTSLITRQYF; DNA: TGTGCCAGCAGCCCAACCGGGACTAGCTTGATTACGAGGCAGTACTTC
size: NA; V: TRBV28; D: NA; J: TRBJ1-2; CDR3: CASSLEDGFNYGYTF; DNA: TGTGCCAGCAGTTTGGAGGACGGATTTAACTATGGCTACACCTTC
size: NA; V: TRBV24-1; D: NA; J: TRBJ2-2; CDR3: CATSDQSNRGAVF; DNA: TGTGCCACCAGTGATCAGTCTAATCGGGGAGCTGTTTTT